A single sample is the source of the 13 T cell receptor beta chains below, sequenced in a study of T cells in localized non-small cell lung cancer. Only in-frame clones appear in the TCRdb table, and some are missing; sequencing was by immunoSEQ multiplex PCR. The data show some 2,600 clones, about 20% seen once. Material: lung tumor tissue, obtained before any cancer treatment. The receptors were sampled from a woman aged 35 to 75 with stage I lung adenocarcinoma.

This clone was counted between two and nine times. The chain employs TRBV6-8 and TRBJ2-3; D is possibly TRBD1 (6 bases). The CDR3 contains 18 residues. The germline CDR1 and CDR2 sequences are MNHGY and SAAAGT. V was pared by 4 bases and J by 1 base, with 21 bases between. CDR3 DNA sequence: TGTGCCAGCAGTTCCCAATGGGCAGGGGTTAGTGGCACAGATACGCAGTATTTT. This encodes CASSSQWAGVSGTDTQYF.

This rearrangement joins TRBV25-1 to TRBJ1-5, with D unresolved. Per the germline V gene, CDR1 is MGHDK and CDR2 is SYGVNS. V lost 2 bases to trimming and J lost 4 bases, with 3 bases between them. The CDR3 contains 12 residues. This chain's CDR3 is CASSEPNQPQHF. In DNA form, the CDR3 reads TGTGCCAGCAGTGAACCGAATCAGCCCCAGCATTTT.

This clone was detected only a few times. J is TRBJ1-6 and V is TRBV11-3; D is unresolved. The CDR3 extends over 14 amino acids. Trimming stripped 3 bases from V and 7 bases from J, with 10 bases between. CDR1 and CDR2 (germline): SGHNT, YENEEA. CDR3 sequence: CASSLETKNSPLHF. The CDR3 bases are TGTGCCAGCAGCTTGGAAACAAAAAATTCACCCCTCCACTTT.

This clone is medium-sized within its sample. CDR3 sequence (DNA): TGTGCCAGCAGCGCCGACAGGGGGGCCCTCAACACTGAAGCTTTCTTT. Amino acids: CASSADRGALNTEAFF. This rearrangement joins TRBV11-3 to TRBJ1-1; 9 bases agree with TRBD1. CDR3 size: 16 residues. Trimming cost V 5 bases and J 2 bases; bases outside gene matches: 9. CDR1 is SGHNT, CDR2 YENEEA, per germline. The complete variable domain, with remaining parts taken from reference TRBV11-3 and TRBJ1-1, reads EAGVVQSPRYKIIEKKQPVAFWCNPISGHNTLYWYLQNLGQGPELLIRYENEEAVDDSQLPKDRFSAERLKGVDSTLKIQPAELGDSAVYLCASSADRGALNTEAFFGQGTRLTVV.

This rearrangement joins TRBV6-8 to TRBJ2-1; weak D call: TRBD2 (6 bases). Trimming removed 5 bases at V and 10 bases at J, with 21 bases between. The CDR3 totals 15 residues. CDR1 MNHGY and CDR2 SAAAGT come from the germline V gene. The CDR3 is CASSVSVAAGGEQFF. CDR3 nucleotide sequence: TGTGCCAGCAGTGTTTCGGTAGCAGCTGGGGGGGAGCAGTTCTTC.

The chain uses TRBV15 and TRBJ2-2; 9 nucleotides line up with TRBD1. Germline-derived CDR1 and CDR2 are LNHNV and YYDKDF (reference sequence). The CDR3 extends over 18 amino acids. J gave up 5 bases and V 3 bases, and 13 bases lay outside the gene matches. This CDR3 reads CATSRGSRGTGRTGELFF. The CDR3 DNA sequence: TGTGCCACCAGCAGGGGATCCAGGGGGACAGGGCGAACCGGGGAGCTGTTTTTT.

This clone was recorded a few times. The chain is built from TRBV18 and TRBJ1-1; weak D call: TRBD1 (6 bases). This CDR3 spans 15 amino acids. Deletions cut 0 bases from V and 0 bases from J, with 8 bases between. Germline values: CDR1 KGHSH, CDR2 LQKENI. In DNA, the CDR3 is TGTGCCAGCTCACCACCGGGGGGCCTGAACACTGAAGCTTTCTTT. Translated: CASSPPGGLNTEAFF.

The V and J genes are TRBV19 and TRBJ1-2, with 9 positions matching TRBD1. CDR1 is LNHDA and CDR2 is SQIVND in the germline V gene (reference sequence). Germline trimming cut 8 bases from V and 2 bases from J; bases unmatched to any gene: 6. The CDR3 totals 14 residues. The CDR3 sequence is CASQTGTGNYGYTF. In DNA form, the CDR3 reads TGTGCCAGTCAAACCGGGACAGGGAACTATGGCTACACCTTC.

This sequence joins TRBV29-1 and TRBJ2-3; TRBD1 matches at 8 bases. Germline assignment: CDR1 SQVTM and CDR2 ANQGSEA. Germline trimming cut 4 bases from V and 2 bases from J; bases unmatched to any gene: 11. The CDR3 runs 16 residues. CDR3 loop: CSVGGQGAKDTDTQYF. The CDR3 DNA reads TGCAGCGTTGGGGGCCAGGGGGCTAAGGACACAGATACGCAGTATTTT.

This clone is medium-sized. The junction does not match germline at one end; this may be a read error. This chain's CDR3 is CASSFSPGQGKETQYF. The CDR3 nucleotides read TGTGCTAGCAGCTTTTCGCCGGGACAGGGGAAAGAGACCCAGTACTTC. V is TRBV11-3 and J is TRBJ2-5; 10 positions agree with TRBD1. CDR3 length: 16 residues. The germline V gene encodes CDR1 SGHNT and CDR2 YENEEA.

This chain connects TRBV18 to TRBJ1-5; perhaps TRBD1 as D (5 bases). This CDR3 region has 15 residues. In germline, CDR1 is KGHSH, CDR2 LQKENI. The ends were cut back, 2 bases at V and 4 bases at J, with 12 bases in the middle. CDR3 DNA: TGTGCCAGCTCACCAATGGGGACGTTAAATCAGCCCCAGCATTTT. It specifies CASSPMGTLNQPQHF.

This clone rates as medium-sized. The CDR3 protein is CASSWTSGGTTDTQYF. DNA of the CDR3: TGTGCCAGCAGCTGGACTAGCGGGGGGACGACAGATACGCAGTATTTT. V gene TRBV11-3 combines with J gene TRBJ2-3; 14 nucleotides align to TRBD2. The trim removed 4 bases at V and 3 bases at J, leaving 3 bases unmatched. The CDR3 covers 16 residues. Per the germline V gene, CDR1 is SGHNT and CDR2 is YENEEA. Drawing the rest from reference TRBV11-3 and TRBJ2-3, the complete variable domain is EAGVVQSPRYKIIEKKQPVAFWCNPISGHNTLYWYLQNLGQGPELLIRYENEEAVDDSQLPKDRFSAERLKGVDSTLKIQPAELGDSAVYLCASSWTSGGTTDTQYFGPGTRLTVL.

This clone was detected a few times. V gene TRBV9 combines with J gene TRBJ1-5; 8 bases align to TRBD1. The CDR3 runs 15 residues. Germline CDR1 SGDLS, CDR2 YYNGEE. V trimming: 4 bases; J trimming: 6 bases; junction bases outside the gene matches: 9. The CDR3 here is CASSRGQGGVQPQHF. DNA of the CDR3: TGTGCCAGCAGCCGAGGACAGGGAGGTGTTCAGCCCCAGCATTTT.